This T cell receptor beta chain was sequenced during a study of blood T cells in healthy people across ages (dated by TCRdb to between 2014 and 2016). In the study overall: In model experiments, template switching captured about one uniquely barcoded TCR beta cDNA molecule for every two T cells. Donors of different ages were randomly distributed across sequencing lanes to avoid experimental bias. Donors were grouped into four age groups: young (average 16 years), middle-aged (39), aged (around 66) and long-lived (about 89). To track age-related changes in TCR beta repertoire diversity, the study relied on deep sequencing normalized with unique cDNA molecular identifiers. Two additional independent replicas of 1 million unique cDNA reads from the same blood draw were analyzed for two donors (one aged 18 to 30 and one aged 80 or older).

Library construction relied on 5' RACE. Sequenced on an Illumina HiSeq 2500. A second PCR of roughly 7 to 11 cycles was performed with a sample-barcoded 5' primer and a J-beta primer mix. Each TCR beta cDNA molecule received a unique molecular identifier from a template-switch 5' adaptor carrying 12 random nucleotides. Each sample yielded at least 2.5 million CDR3-containing paired-end reads. The Mint cDNA synthesis kit, primed by a TRBC-specific oligonucleotide, was used to synthesize first-strand cDNA from all RNA. All cDNA was treated with uracil-DNA glycosylase and then went through a first 18-cycle PCR with the universal primers M1SS and BC2_uni_R. The study's own analysis went as follows. Each sample was normalized by randomly selecting 1 million high-quality reads, each carrying a distinct molecular identifier. Instead of being binned into consensus sequences, reads that shared molecular identifiers were thrown out. MiTCR, run with a Q25 quality threshold and the strictest error-elimination algorithm, handled CDR3 identification, clonotype clustering and error correction. A nonparametric unseen species model with Euler transformation was used to estimate lower-bound total TCR beta diversity. Starting from the raw public reads, TCRdb applied fastp trimming at Q25, assembled clones with MiXCR and retained in-frame beta chains. Rows are unified per CDR3 protein, each entry keeping the most common DNA and genes. TCRdb's processing, not the study's, gives the V and J calls here. Counted in this sample were under 2,000,000 distinct CDR3 sequences; around 50% of them appeared once. The ten largest clonotypes hold less than 2.5% of the sample.

Systemically healthy Caucasian individuals from Russia, over 30 in total and aged roughly 6 to 100 years, were included as donors. Around 10 milliliters of peripheral blood were drawn from each donor into EDTA-treated Vacutainer tubes. Ficoll-Paque density-gradient centrifugation was used to isolate PBMCs, with at least 7 million per sample. Total RNA, at least 6 micrograms per sample, was extracted from PBMCs with Trizol reagent. Naive CD45RAhigh/CD27high T cell percentages were measured by flow cytometry on a PBMC aliquot from every donor. The CDR3 runs 14 amino acids, cysteine and phenylalanine included. This entry keeps only the CDR3 DNA: 42 bases, framed from base 1. The V end loses 3 bases and the J end loses 2 bases, and a stretch of 10 bases separates them. Sequences SGHTA (CDR1) and FQGNSA (CDR2) are obtained from the germline V gene. As for this clonotype: It lacks a known antigen. It has no much larger one-base neighbor in the sample; base qualities were not kept.

What the research found in general, with its limitations: Compared with the aged group, the long-lived group had more naive CD4+ T cells, fewer expanded clones and increased TCR diversity, a pattern suggesting age selection. Estimates of total diversity based on one million sequenced T cells were regarded as lower bounds and as underestimates. A strong correlation was found between observed TCR beta diversity and the percentage of naive T cells measured by flow cytometry. The CMV infection status of donors was not known, potentially confounding age-related changes in expanded clonotypes. As age increased, observed TCR beta diversity per million T cells dropped in a roughly linear way, and a significant reduction was already evident by age roughly 40. Because profiling used bulk unsorted PBMCs, naive and antigen-experienced compartments could not be compared conclusively.

The sequence joins TRBV7-2 to TRBJ1-1; a tentative D match to TRBD1 spans 5 bases. The clonotype comes from a woman aged 40 to 50 in good health. Sequencing used blood. The CDR3 amino acid sequence is: CASSFQGTNTEAFF. Here is the DNA: TGTGCCAGCAGCTTTCAAGGGACTAACACTGAAGCTTTCTTT.